This T cell receptor (beta chain) was sequenced for a study of shared clonotypes between healthy human individuals. Notes on the study in general: On the whole, naive subsets had larger estimated richness than memory subsets had.

Produced via immunoSEQ multiplex PCR; TCRdb's table is partial and in-frame only. This repertoire shows 700,000 to 950,000 clones, approximately 96% found once; its top ten account for less than 0.25%. This CDR3 region has 15 residues. V shed 5 bases, J shed 3 bases, and the junction held 5 bases outside the gene matches. In germline, CDR1 is MNHEY, CDR2 SMNVEV (reference sequence). Comments on this clone: Its antigen is currently unknown.

CD8 cells regarded as naive lacked CD45RO, were positively chosen for CCR7, and omitted terminally differentiated effector memory CD45RA+ cells. Donors, healthy HIV-negative adults, lacked recent acute infections or vaccinations. The chain recombines TRBV27 with TRBJ1-2; 11 nucleotides agree with TRBD1. Material: naive CD8+ T cells sorted from blood. The clonotype originates from a man aged 25 to 40 in good health. The chain's CDR3 is CASSPGTGGYYGYTF. The CDR3 DNA sequence: TGTGCCAGCAGTCCCGGGACAGGGGGATACTATGGCTACACCTTC.